This T cell receptor beta chain was identified in a study of CD4 T cells in relation to SARS-CoV-2 and coronaviruses. About the study: PBMCs were cultured with antigen for roughly nine days before TCR beta sequencing.

Profiling relied on immunoSEQ multiplex PCR, and the TCRdb table lists in-frame clones only, not all of them. The profile shows 20,000 to 25,000 clones, 74% of them singletons. In the case of this clone: Its antigen is as yet unknown.

The unexposed donors gave CD4+ T cells in 2011-2018, prior to COVID-19. Isolation of CD4+ T cells took place after around 11 days in culture. As cell numbers allowed, unexposed-donor CD4+ T cells faced SARS-CoV-2 S/N and four cold-coronavirus spikes. This CDR3 contains 19 residues. Germline lookup yields CDR1 SGHNT and CDR2 YYREEE (reference sequence). The ends lost 2 bases at V and 0 bases at J; junction bases unmatched: 13. The V gene is TRBV5-4, the J gene TRBJ2-3, with 9 bases that match TRBD2. The source is a human donor in good health. Sample: CD4+ T cells from PBMCs, cultured in vitro. CDR3 nucleotides: TGTGCCAGCAGCTTCGGGCGGGCGGCGGGGGGGATGAGCACAGATACGCAGTATTTT. Translation gives CASSFGRAAGGMSTDTQYF.